This T cell receptor beta chain was obtained from a study of cytomegalovirus exposure and HLA in healthy donors. Repertoires were generated with immunoSEQ multiplex PCR, while TCRdb's copy carries only in-frame clones and drops some. The table has under 100,000 clones, about 96% seen once. This CDR3 has 15 residues. Trimming at V came to 2 bases and at J to 8 bases, leaving 9 bases not matched to a gene. Per germline, CDR1 MNHEY and CDR2 SVGAGI. The sequence came from a woman aged 18-29 years in good health and CMV-seronegative. The V gene is TRBV6-5, the J gene TRBJ2-1, with 7 nucleotides matching TRBD1. What was sequenced was PBMCs. CDR3 protein: CASSYGSWDSYEQFF. In nucleotides, the CDR3 is TGTGCCAGCAGTTACGGCAGTTGGGACAGCTATGAGCAGTTCTTC.